Listed here are 30 T cell receptor beta chains from one sample, sequenced in a study of T cells in Graves' hyperthyroidism and ophthalmopathy. TCR beta CDR3 sequences were amplified from RNA transcripts. During a first-round RT-PCR of the TCR CDR3, the HTBI primer set was used. TCRdb called the multiplex PCR reads again in MiXCR, with one record for every CDR3 protein. The data contain approximately 690,000 distinct CDR3 sequences, about 14% of them seen just once; the ten biggest clones take up approximately 13%. The sample comprised blood. Every receptor here comes from a woman between 45 and 65 years old with Graves' ophthalmopathy.

The rearrangement links TRBV18 to TRBJ2-6, with a tentative D call TRBD1 (5 bases). The germline V gene encodes CDR1 KGHSH and CDR2 LQKENI. The length of the CDR3 is 15 residues. Trimming cost V 4 bases and J 2 bases, with 9 bases left between them. As DNA, the CDR3 is TGTGCCAGCTCACTCAGGGATGCTGGGGCCAACGTCCTGACTTTC. The encoded protein is CASSLRDAGANVLTF. The full variable domain, its missing parts supplied by reference TRBV18 and TRBJ2-6, is NAGVMQNPRHLVRRRGQEARLRCSPMKGHSHVYWYRQLPEEGLKFMVYLQKENIIDESGMPKERFSAEFPKEGPSILRIQQVVRGDSAAYFCASSLRDAGANVLTFGAGSRLTVL.

This sequence joins TRBV4-2 and TRBJ2-1; a possible D gene is TRBD2 (6 bases). Trimming took 2 bases from V and 4 from J, leaving 21 bases between them. Germline values: CDR1 LGHNA, CDR2 YNFKEQ. The CDR3 consists of 18 residues. CDR3 coding DNA: TGTGCCAGCAGCCAACGAGTTGGTTCGGAGGGCGGTTACAATGAGCAGTTCTTC. Translating it yields CASSQRVGSEGGYNEQFF.

This clonotype was counted a few times. This chain joins TRBV28 and TRBJ1-4; D may be TRBD1 (6 bases). The CDR3 consists of 14 residues. Deletions cut 3 bases from V and 8 bases from J, with 13 bases between. Germline CDR1 MDHEN, CDR2 SYDVKM. Here the CDR3 DNA reads TGTGCCAGCAGTTTGGCCCGGACAGAGGAAAAACTGTTTTTT. This sequence encodes CASSLARTEEKLFF.

Many counts were recorded for this clonotype. The chain links TRBV28 to TRBJ2-3, with TRBD1 matching 7 bases. CDR1 and CDR2 (germline): MDHEN, SYDVKM. This CDR3 is 14 amino acids long. With 5 bases clipped from V and 5 bases from J, the junction kept 7 bases outside the gene matches. The CDR3 coding sequence is TGTGCCAGCAGTCAAGACAGGGTTGGAGATACGCAGTATTTT. This gives the protein CASSQDRVGDTQYF.

This clonotype has a count of ten or more. The chain employs TRBV2 and TRBJ2-2; 13 nucleotides line up with TRBD2. CDR3 length equals 15 residues. V dropped 8 bases and J dropped 3; count of bases not matched to a gene: 3. CDR1 is SNHLY, CDR2 FYNNEI, per germline. The CDR3 here is CASRGLAGDTGELFF. The CDR3 DNA reads TGTGCCAGCCGAGGACTAGCGGGGGACACCGGGGAGCTGTTTTTT.

The table lists this clonotype with many counts. The CDR3 DNA reads as TGTGCCAGCAGTTTACGGGGGACTAATGAAAAACTGTTTTTT. It codes for CASSLRGTNEKLFF. The chain links TRBV12-3 or TRBV12-4 to TRBJ1-4, with D maybe TRBD1 (5 bases). V was trimmed by 2 bases and J by 2 bases, leaving 6 bases between them. CDR3 length equals 14 residues.

In this sample, this clonotype turned up many times. This chain's CDR3 is CASIPSGWGVQETQYF. CDR3 DNA sequence: TGTGCCAGCATTCCCTCGGGATGGGGCGTCCAAGAGACCCAGTACTTC. This sequence joins TRBV28 and TRBJ2-5; tentatively, D is TRBD1 or TRBD2 (5 bases each). Trimming stripped 7 bases from V and 1 base from J, with 19 bases between. Germline V gene sequence: CDR1 MDHEN, CDR2 SYDVKM. The CDR3 covers 16 residues. The full variable domain, completed using reference TRBV28 and TRBJ2-5, is DVKVTQSSRYLVKRTGEKVFLECVQDMDHENMFWYRQDPGLGLRLIYFSYDVKMKEKGDIPEGYSVSREKKERFSLILESASTNQTSMYLCASIPSGWGVQETQYFGPGTRLLVL.

The chain employs TRBV4-3 and TRBJ2-5; 11 nucleotides line up with TRBD2. Looked up from germline, CDR1 is LGHNA and CDR2 is YSLEER. CDR3 length equals 17 residues. V trimming: 1 base; J trimming: 4 bases; junction bases outside the gene matches: 8. Written as DNA, the CDR3 is TGCGCCAGCAGCCAAGGACTAGCGGGACGGATGGGAGAGACCCAGTACTTC. It encodes CASSQGLAGRMGETQYF.

A note on this clonotype: Since a much larger clone is just one base distant, this may be a read error. This rearrangement joins TRBV7-2 to TRBJ2-1, with D possibly being TRBD2 (5 bases). Per germline, CDR1 SGHTA and CDR2 FQGNSA. This CDR3 has 13 amino acids. CDR3: CASSLGERNERFF. The CDR3 region has the DNA TGTGCCAGCAGCTTAGGTGAGCGGAATGAGCGGTTCTTC.

This clonotype was observed a handful of times. J is TRBJ2-6 and V is TRBV7-2, with D unresolved. V lost 2 bases and J 9 bases, leaving 11 bases between the germline ends. This CDR3 has 14 residues. The germline V gene has CDR1 SGHTA and CDR2 FQGNSA. In DNA, the CDR3 is TGTGCCAGCAGCTTACCTCAGGCTTTCAACGTCCTGACTTTC. Amino acid sequence: CASSLPQAFNVLTF.

The chain links TRBV6-1 to TRBJ1-5; 7 nucleotides line up with TRBD1. Germline CDR1 and CDR2: MNHNS and SASEGT. V shed 5 bases and J 2 bases; nucleotides not matched to a gene: 6. The CDR3 consists of 15 residues. The CDR3 reads CASSRQGTGNQPQHF. In DNA, the CDR3 is TGTGCCAGCAGTCGACAGGGTACGGGCAATCAGCCCCAGCATTTT.

The J gene is TRBJ2-7, the V gene TRBV19; TRBD2 matches at 12 bases. The J segment lost 5 bases and the V segment lost 9 bases, leaving 14 bases of the junction unmatched. The V gene's germline CDR1 is LNHDA and CDR2 SQIVND (reference sequence). The CDR3 covers 16 residues. In nucleotides, the CDR3 is TGTGCCAGCAGGATCGGACTAGCGGGATTTCTAGACGAGCAGTACTTC. It is translated as CASRIGLAGFLDEQYF. The full variable domain, its missing parts supplied by reference TRBV19 and TRBJ2-7, is DGGITQSPKYLFRKEGQNVTLSCEQNLNHDAMYWYRQDPGQGLRLIYYSQIVNDFQKGDIAEGYSVSREKKESFPLTVTSAQKNPTAFYLCASRIGLAGFLDEQYFGPGTRLTVT.

This clonotype was detected many times. The chain employs TRBV7-9 and TRBJ2-3; the D is unclear. CDR1 is SEHNR and CDR2 is FQNEAQ in the germline V gene (reference sequence). V shed 5 bases and J shed 0 bases, with 12 bases lying between them. CDR3 length equals 15 residues. The CDR3 DNA follows: TGTGCCAGCAGCCCCCTTGGCGGAAGCACAGATACGCAGTATTTT. Translated: CASSPLGGSTDTQYF.

The chain has TRBV9 and TRBJ2-1; 10 bases are a match to TRBD2. J lost 5 bases, V lost 6 bases, and 5 bases had no gene match. The CDR3 runs to 14 residues. Germline CDR1 reads SGDLS; CDR2 reads YYNGEE. In DNA, the CDR3 is TGTGCCAGCACTCAAGCGGGAGGGGACAATGAGCAGTTCTTC. It yields the protein CASTQAGGDNEQFF.

The V call is TRBV20-1, the J call TRBJ1-2, with D perhaps matching TRBD1 (5 bases). Trimming shortened V by 0 bases and J by 1 base, and 21 bases separated the two germline ends. This CDR3 is built from 18 residues. Germline V CDR1 and CDR2: DFQATT, SNEGSKA (reference sequence). CDR3 residues: CSARDSLPGGILNYGYTF. CDR3 bases: TGCAGTGCTAGAGATTCCCTTCCTGGGGGAATCCTTAACTATGGCTACACCTTC.

On this clonotype: At one end the junction does not follow the germline gene, possibly because of a read error. The rearrangement uses TRBV7-7 and TRBJ2-5; 7 bases are shared with TRBD1. CDR1 is SSHAT, CDR2 FNYEAQ, per germline (reference sequence). The CDR3 extends over 15 amino acids. CDR3 amino acids: CASSFTGTAQETQYF. For the CDR3, the DNA is TGTGCTAGCAGCTTCACCGGGACAGCTCAAGAGACTCAGTACTTC. Full variable domain (remainder filled in from reference TRBV7-7 and TRBJ2-5): GAGVSQSPRYKVTKRGQDVTLRCDPISSHATLYWYQQALGQGPEFLTYFNYEAQPDKSGLPSDRFSAERPEGSISTLTIQRTEQRDSAMYRCASSFTGTAQETQYFGPGTRLLVL.

The chain joins TRBV29-1 to TRBJ1-2; no firm D call. Germline V gives CDR1 SQVTM, CDR2 ANQGSEA. The V end was cut by 0 bases, the J end by 8 bases, with 7 bases between. The CDR3 covers 11 residues. CDR3 amino acids: CSVEDRRGYTF. The CDR3 DNA is TGCAGCGTTGAAGATCGTAGGGGCTACACCTTC.

This clonotype was seen many times. DNA of the CDR3: TGTGCCTGGAAATCTACCACCTACGAGCAGTACTTC. This codes for CAWKSTTYEQYF. The chain links TRBV30 to TRBJ2-7; no reliable D call. Germline CDR1 GTSNPN, CDR2 SVGIG (reference sequence). This CDR3 spans 12 amino acids. The V end lost 4 bases, the J end lost 2 bases, and 9 bases lay between the germline ends.

This clonotype was seen a few times. V and J are TRBV3-1 and TRBJ1-2; D call uncertain. V was clipped by 1 base and J by 2 bases, with 14 bases between them. The CDR3 covers 16 residues. CDR1 and CDR2 from the germline V gene are LGHDT and YNNKEL (reference sequence). This chain's CDR3 is CASSQVFVGLNYGYTF. CDR3 nucleotide sequence: TGTGCCAGCAGCCAAGTATTCGTAGGGCTCAACTATGGCTACACCTTC.

This clonotype was detected only once. The genes are TRBV10-3 and TRBJ2-1, with D uncertain. Germline loops: CDR1 ENHRY, CDR2 SYGVKD. The ends were cut back, 4 bases at V and 8 bases at J, with 6 bases in the middle. The CDR3 length is 11 residues. The CDR3 nucleotides are TGTGCCATCAGTGGCGGTTATGAGCAGTTCTTC. It translates to CAISGGYEQFF.

Of note for this clonotype: With a much larger clone just one base away, this may be a read error. The V and J genes are TRBV7-2 and TRBJ1-2; D gene uncertain. The V and J ends lost 5 bases and 5 bases respectively, with 15 bases between them. The germline V gene has CDR1 SGHTA and CDR2 FQGNSA. This CDR3 has 14 amino acids. The CDR3 region has the DNA TGTACCAGCAGCCACAGAGGGTCCCATTATGGCTACACCTTC. It is translated as CTSSHRGSHYGYTF.

The V and J genes are TRBV3-1 and TRBJ2-1; TRBD2 aligns across 7 bases. V shed 2 bases, J shed 9 bases, and the junction held 4 bases outside the gene matches. The CDR3 sequence is 13 residues long. Per the germline V gene, CDR1 is LGHDT and CDR2 is YNNKEL (reference sequence). The CDR3 DNA reads TGTGCCAGCAGCCAAACTAGCGCCGGTGAGCAGTTCTTC. Its protein is CASSQTSAGEQFF.

The J gene is TRBJ2-1, the V gene TRBV28, with 9 nucleotides matching TRBD2. This CDR3 spans 16 amino acids. Losses at the gene ends were 10 bases for V and 7 bases for J; bases not matched to a gene: 17. Germline V gene lookup returns CDR1 MDHEN and CDR2 SYDVKM. This chain's CDR3 is CAISHAPGLAGNEQFF. The CDR3 nucleotides are TGTGCCATCAGCCATGCCCCGGGACTAGCTGGGAATGAGCAGTTCTTC.

This clonotype was recorded many times. V usage is TRBV5-1 and J usage is TRBJ2-3; 8 positions agree with TRBD1. V was clipped by 4 bases and J by 5 bases; unmatched bases: 12. Germline-derived CDR1 and CDR2 are SGHRS and YFSETQ. The CDR3 totals 16 residues. The CDR3 DNA is TGCGCCAGCAGCGCTACGGACAGGGCTTTCGTAGATACGCAGTATTTT. This encodes CASSATDRAFVDTQYF.

This clonotype was detected many times. V gene TRBV28 combines with J gene TRBJ2-4; 8 bases line up with TRBD2. Trimming cost V 3 bases and J 1 base; bases outside gene matches: 2. This CDR3 comprises 15 residues. Germline lookup yields CDR1 MDHEN and CDR2 SYDVKM. CDR3 bases: TGTGCCAGCAGTTTGGGCGGGGGGGCCAAAAACATTCAGTACTTC. This translates into CASSLGGGAKNIQYF.

The CDR3 is CASSPQGMTEAFF. The DNA for the CDR3 is TGTGCCAGCTCACCCCAGGGGATGACTGAAGCTTTCTTT. The rearrangement uses TRBV18 and TRBJ1-1; tentatively, D is TRBD1 (6 bases). Trimming shortened V by 3 bases and J by 5 bases, and 10 bases separated the two germline ends. The CDR3 consists of 13 residues. From germline, CDR1 is KGHSH and CDR2 LQKENI.

This clonotype was seen a handful of times. The gene calls are TRBV20-1 and TRBJ2-5, with a weak D call TRBD2 (6 bases). The CDR3 sequence is 15 residues long. Trimming left V 4 bases short and J 7 bases short, with 22 bases between. Per the germline V gene, CDR1 is DFQATT and CDR2 is SNEGSKA (reference sequence). CDR3 residues: CSAIPGTSPDGTQYF. CDR3 in DNA: TGCAGTGCTATTCCCGGAACTAGCCCGGACGGGACCCAGTACTTC.

For this clonotype: Relative to the germline gene, one junction end is altered; a read error may explain this. This rearrangement joins TRBV7-9 to TRBJ2-7, with D possibly called TRBD1 or TRBD2 (5 bases each). This CDR3 is built from 12 residues. Germline-derived CDR1 and CDR2 are SEHNR and FQNEAQ (reference sequence). The CDR3 DNA follows: TGTACCAGCAGCCCCCTGGGGACGTTGCAGTACTTC. This translates into CTSSPLGTLQYF.

The CDR3 spells CASSVDSRQFF. For the CDR3, the DNA is TGTGCCAGCAGCGTAGATAGTCGACAGTTCTTC. This chain joins TRBV9 and TRBJ2-1; D is ambiguous. V was cut by 0 bases and J by 13 bases, with 8 bases left in between. This CDR3 comprises 11 residues. CDR1 is SGDLS and CDR2 is YYNGEE in the germline V gene.

There are many counts of this clonotype. The rearrangement uses TRBV7-3 and TRBJ2-3, with 7 bases matching TRBD1. Germline assignment: CDR1 SGHTA and CDR2 FQGTGA. CDR3 size: 13 residues. Trimming at V came to 1 base and at J to 6 bases, leaving 1 base not matched to a gene. DNA for the CDR3: TGTGCCAGCAGCTTAAGCAGGGGGGATACGCAGTATTTT. It encodes CASSLSRGDTQYF.